The sequence of this T cell receptor (beta chain) was determined in a study of CD8 T cells in Susac syndrome. Overall study findings and caveats: The study's TCR sequencing and HLA analysis covered a relatively small number of individuals, and the study acknowledged this.

The authors reverse transcribed roughly 0.5 to 1 ug RNA with random hexamers. The method of amplification for TCR beta CDR3 was immunoSEQ multiplex PCR, covering 54 Vbeta and 13 Jbeta. TCRdb independently ran MiXCR on the immunoSEQ multiplex PCR reads; one entry per CDR3 protein. The table has approximately 120,000 distinct CDR3 sequences, roughly 96% seen once. To note about this clonotype: Its matching antigen is unknown.

Sequencing of TCR beta was performed on blood CD8+ and CD4+ T cells. The CDR3 is 14 amino acids. In germline, CDR1 is SGHTA, CDR2 FQGNSA. With 6 bases clipped from V and 2 bases from J, the junction kept 6 bases outside the gene matches. Material for sequencing was CD4+ T cells from PBMCs. The TCR originated in a human donor in good health. V usage is TRBV7-2 and J usage is TRBJ2-7; 8 nucleotides align to TRBD2. The CDR3 reads CASRPQRGPYEQYF. The DNA for the CDR3 is TGTGCCAGCAGACCCCAGCGGGGGCCCTACGAGCAGTACTTC.